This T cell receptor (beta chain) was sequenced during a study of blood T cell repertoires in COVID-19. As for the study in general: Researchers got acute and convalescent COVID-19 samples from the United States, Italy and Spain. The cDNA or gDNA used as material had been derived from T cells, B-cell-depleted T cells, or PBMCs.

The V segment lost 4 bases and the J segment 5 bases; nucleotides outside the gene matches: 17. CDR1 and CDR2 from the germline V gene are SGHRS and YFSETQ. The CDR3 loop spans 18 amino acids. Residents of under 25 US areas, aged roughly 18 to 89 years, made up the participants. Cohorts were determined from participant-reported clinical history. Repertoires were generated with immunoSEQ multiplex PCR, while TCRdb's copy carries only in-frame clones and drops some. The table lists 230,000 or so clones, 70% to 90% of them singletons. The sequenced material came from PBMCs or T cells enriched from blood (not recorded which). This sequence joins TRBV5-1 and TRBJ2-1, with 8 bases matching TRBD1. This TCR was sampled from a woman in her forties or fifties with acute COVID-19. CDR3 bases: TGCGCCAGCAGCCCCCGACAGGGGATATTTCTGAGGGACAATGAGCAGTTCTTC. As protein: CASSPRQGIFLRDNEQFF. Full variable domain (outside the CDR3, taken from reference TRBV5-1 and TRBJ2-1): KAGVTQTPRYLIKTRGQQVTLSCSPISGHRSVSWYQQTPGQGLQFLFEYFSETQRNKGNFPGRFSGRQFSNSRSEMNVSTLELGDSALYLCASSPRQGIFLRDNEQFFGPGTRLTVL.